The clone carrying this T cell receptor beta chain was counted only a few times. The CDR3 contains 15 residues. In germline, CDR1 is MNHEY, CDR2 SVGAGI. Trimming cost V 2 bases and J 3 bases; bases outside gene matches: 5. The protocol was immunoSEQ multiplex PCR, while the TCRdb copy is restricted to in-frame clones and leaves out a portion. The sample has over 100,000 clones, over 80% seen once. This entry belongs to a study of blood T cell repertoires in COVID-19. In the study overall: The cDNA or gDNA used as material had been derived from T cells, B-cell-depleted T cells, or PBMCs.

The sample consisted of peripheral blood. The V gene is TRBV6-5, the J gene TRBJ2-7; 9 positions match TRBD1. The sequence came from a man aged 50 to 59 with active COVID-19. This chain's CDR3 is CASSYPTTGGYEQYF. CDR3 nucleotide sequence: TGTGCCAGCAGTTACCCAACGACAGGGGGCTACGAGCAGTACTTC.